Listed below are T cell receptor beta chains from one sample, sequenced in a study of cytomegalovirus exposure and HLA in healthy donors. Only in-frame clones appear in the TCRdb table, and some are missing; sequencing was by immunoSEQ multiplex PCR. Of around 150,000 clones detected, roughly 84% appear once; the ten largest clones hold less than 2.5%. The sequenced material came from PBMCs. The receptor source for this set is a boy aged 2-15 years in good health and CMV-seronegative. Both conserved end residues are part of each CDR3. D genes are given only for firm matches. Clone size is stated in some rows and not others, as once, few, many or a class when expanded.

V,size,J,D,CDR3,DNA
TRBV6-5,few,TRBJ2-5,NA,CASSLYRGETQYF,TGTGCCAGCAGTTTATATCGAGGAGAGACCCAGTACTTC
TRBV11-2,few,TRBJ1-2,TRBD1,CASSGTDREGGYTF,TGTGCCAGCAGCGGTACAGACAGGGAAGGTGGCTACACCTTC
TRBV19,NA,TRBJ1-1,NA,CASSIDFRLGDTEAFF,TGTGCCAGTAGTATAGATTTTCGATTGGGAGACACTGAAGCTTTCTTT
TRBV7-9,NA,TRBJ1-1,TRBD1,CASIPGGQGNTEAFF,TGTGCCAGCATACCAGGGGGACAGGGGAACACTGAAGCTTTCTTT
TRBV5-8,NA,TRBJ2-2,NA,CASSSGHLLREIGELFF,TGTGCCAGCAGCTCGGGACACCTATTGAGGGAGATCGGGGAGCTGTTTTTT
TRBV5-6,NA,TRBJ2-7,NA,CASSLGQGILGYEQYF,TGTGCCAGCAGCTTGGGCCAGGGAATATTAGGCTACGAGCAGTACTTC
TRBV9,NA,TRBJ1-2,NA,CASAPDSGDYTF,TGTGCCAGCGCACCGGACAGCGGGGACTACACCTTC
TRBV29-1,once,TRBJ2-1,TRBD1,CSVEKGGQGWYEQFF,TGCAGCGTTGAAAAGGGCGGACAGGGTTGGTATGAGCAGTTCTTC
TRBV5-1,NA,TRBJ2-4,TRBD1,CASSLEPSTGAGDIQYF,TGCGCCAGCAGCTTGGAACCTTCGACAGGGGCAGGGGACATTCAGTACTTC
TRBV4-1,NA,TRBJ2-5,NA,CASSQNLNRGGETQYF,TGCGCCAGCAGCCAAAACCTCAACAGGGGAGGTGAGACCCAGTACTTC
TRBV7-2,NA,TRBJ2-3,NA,CASSPRGALAGTDTQYF,TGTGCCAGCAGCCCCCGGGGGGCATTGGCGGGCACAGATACGCAGTATTTT
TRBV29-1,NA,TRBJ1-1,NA,CMSEVDTEAFF,TGCATGAGTGAGGTAGACACTGAAGCTTTCTTT
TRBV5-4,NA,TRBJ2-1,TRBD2,CASSLTAGGLYEQFF,TGTGCCAGCAGCTTGACCGCGGGGGGGCTCTATGAGCAGTTCTTC
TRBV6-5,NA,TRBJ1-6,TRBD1,CASRTGAHYNSPLHF,TGTGCCAGCAGGACAGGGGCTCATTATAATTCACCCCTCCACTTT
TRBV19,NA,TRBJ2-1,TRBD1,CASREGTASSSYNEQFF,TGTGCCAGTAGAGAAGGGACAGCGTCCAGCTCCTACAATGAGCAGTTCTTC
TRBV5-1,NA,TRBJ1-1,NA,CASSLQGTNTEAFF,TGCGCCAGCAGCTTGCAGGGGACGAACACTGAAGCTTTCTTT
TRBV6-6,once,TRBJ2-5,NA,CASSYSQGHETQYF,TGTGCCAGCAGTTACTCACAGGGCCACGAGACCCAGTACTTC
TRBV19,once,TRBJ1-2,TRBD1,CASSPKWGQQTYGYTF,TGTGCCAGTAGTCCTAAGTGGGGACAGCAGACCTATGGCTACACCTTC
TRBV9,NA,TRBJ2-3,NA,CASSRGDTQYF,TGTGCCAGCAGTCGAGGAGATACGCAGTATTTT
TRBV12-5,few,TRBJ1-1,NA,CASGLPEPNRVRSNAEAFF,TGTGCTAGTGGTTTACCAGAACCTAACAGGGTAAGGTCGAACGCTGAAGCTTTCTTT
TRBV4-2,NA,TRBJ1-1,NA,CASSPQTGWDTEAFF,TGTGCCAGCAGCCCACAGACAGGCTGGGACACTGAAGCTTTCTTT
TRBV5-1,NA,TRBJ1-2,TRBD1,CASSPGTGGLYGYTF,TGCGCCAGCAGCCCCGGGACAGGGGGTCTATATGGCTACACCTTC
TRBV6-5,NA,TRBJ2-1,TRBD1,CASSSRGTGLDNEQFF,TGTGCCAGCAGTTCGAGGGGGACAGGGCTCGACAATGAGCAGTTCTTC
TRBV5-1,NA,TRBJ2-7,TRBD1,CASGRDSHSAASTEQYF,TGCGCCAGCGGCCGGGACAGCCATTCCGCCGCTTCTACCGAGCAGTACTTC
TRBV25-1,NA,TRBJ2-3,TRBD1,CASSDRPRGPTTDTQYF,TGTGCCAGCAGTGATCGACCCAGGGGGCCTACCACAGATACGCAGTATTTT
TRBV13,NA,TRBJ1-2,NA,CASSPSGGENYGYTF,TGTGCCAGCAGCCCATCGGGGGGGGAAAACTATGGCTACACCTTC
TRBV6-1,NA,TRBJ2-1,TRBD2,CASSEMKTSGWGEQFF,TGTGCCAGCAGTGAAATGAAGACTAGCGGGTGGGGTGAGCAGTTCTTC
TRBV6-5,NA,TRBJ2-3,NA,CASSYSEVITDTQYF,TGTGCCAGCAGTTACTCTGAGGTTATCACAGATACGCAGTATTTT
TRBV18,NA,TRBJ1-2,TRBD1,CASSAPGQKTVLGYTF,TGTGCCAGCTCAGCCCCGGGACAGAAAACAGTGCTGGGCTACACCTTC
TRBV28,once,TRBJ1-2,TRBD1,CASSNSPDRAYGYTF,TGTGCCAGCAGTAATTCCCCCGACAGGGCCTATGGCTACACCTTC
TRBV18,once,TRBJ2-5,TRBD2,CASSPRGTRQETQYF,TGTGCCAGCTCACCGCGGGGGACGAGGCAAGAGACCCAGTACTTC
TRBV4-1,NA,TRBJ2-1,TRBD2,CASSQEVSGGPFEQFF,TGCGCCAGCAGCCAAGAGGTGTCGGGAGGGCCCTTTGAGCAGTTCTTC
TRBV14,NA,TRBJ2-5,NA,CASSQEIYYPQETQYF,TGTGCCAGCAGCCAAGAAATCTACTACCCTCAAGAGACCCAGTACTTC
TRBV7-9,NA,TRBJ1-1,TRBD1,CASSLRDSRTEAFF,TGTGCCAGCAGCTTACGGGACAGCAGGACTGAAGCTTTCTTT
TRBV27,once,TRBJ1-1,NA,CASSLSSDTNTEAFF,TGTGCCAGCAGTTTAAGTTCAGATACGAACACTGAAGCTTTCTTT
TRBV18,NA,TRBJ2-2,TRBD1,CASSPLGTGDTGELFF,TGTGCCAGCTCACCATTGGGGACAGGGGACACCGGGGAGCTGTTTTTT
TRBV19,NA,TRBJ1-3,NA,CASSRRGTTIYF,TGTGCCAGTAGTCGACGCGGGACCACCATATATTTT
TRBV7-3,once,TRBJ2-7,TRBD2,CASSVGLAGEREQYF,TGTGCCAGCAGCGTCGGACTAGCGGGAGAGCGAGAGCAGTACTTC
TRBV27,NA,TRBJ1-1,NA,CASSFISGSTEAFF,TGTGCCAGCAGTTTTATTAGCGGGAGCACTGAAGCTTTCTTT
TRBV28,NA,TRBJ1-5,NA,CASSFTPPRVGPQHF,TGTGCCAGCAGTTTCACACCTCCCAGGGTTGGGCCCCAGCATTTT
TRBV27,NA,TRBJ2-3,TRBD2,CASCGGITSLLGGTTPDTQYF,TGTGCCAGCTGCGGGGGAATTACTTCGCTCTTGGGCGGGACTACCCCAGATACGCAGTATTTT
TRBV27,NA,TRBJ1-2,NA,CASSGGYGYTF,TGTGCCAGCAGTGGAGGGTATGGCTACACCTTC
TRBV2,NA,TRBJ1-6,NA,CASSVMTAPNSPLHF,TGTGCCAGCAGTGTAATGACAGCGCCTAATTCACCCCTCCACTTT
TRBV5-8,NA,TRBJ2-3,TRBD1,CASSLGRGITDTQYF,TGTGCCAGCAGCTTGGGCAGGGGGATCACAGATACGCAGTATTTT
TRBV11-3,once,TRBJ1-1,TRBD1,CASSQGQGYTEAFF,TGTGCCAGCAGCCAAGGACAGGGTTACACTGAAGCTTTCTTT
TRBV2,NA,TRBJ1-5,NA,CASSGDNNQPQHF,TGTGCCAGCAGTGGGGACAACAATCAGCCCCAGCATTTT
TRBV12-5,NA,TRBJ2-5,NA,CASGLVGQGPETQYF,TGTGCTAGTGGTTTGGTGGGGCAGGGTCCGGAGACCCAGTACTTC
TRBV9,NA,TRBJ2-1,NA,CASSAHSDSYNEQFF,TGTGCCAGCAGCGCCCACTCGGACAGTTACAATGAGCAGTTCTTC
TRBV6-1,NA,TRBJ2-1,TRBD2,CASRAGGTPYNEQFF,TGTGCCAGCCGGGCGGGGGGGACGCCCTACAATGAGCAGTTCTTC
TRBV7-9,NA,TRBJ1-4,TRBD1,CASSQDRGVWETNEKLFF,TGTGCCAGCAGTCAGGACAGGGGCGTTTGGGAGACTAATGAAAAACTGTTTTTT
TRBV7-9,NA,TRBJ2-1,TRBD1,CANDRGQGNEQFF,TGTGCCAATGACAGGGGGCAGGGGAATGAGCAGTTCTTC
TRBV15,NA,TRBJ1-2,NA,CATSRGGGGNYGYTF,TGTGCCACCAGCAGGGGGGGTGGAGGGAACTATGGCTACACCTTC
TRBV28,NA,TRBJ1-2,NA,CASSPRQWGYTF,TGTGCCAGCAGTCCGCGACAGTGGGGCTACACCTTC
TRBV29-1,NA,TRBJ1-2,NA,CSVPEGSGEGGYTF,TGCAGCGTTCCAGAAGGATCAGGGGAGGGAGGCTACACCTTC